This entry lists 25 T cell receptor beta chains sequenced from one sample in a study of blood T cell repertoires in COVID-19. Sequencing used immunoSEQ multiplex PCR; TCRdb keeps in-frame clones, though not all of them. Of 100,000 or so clones in the sample, less than 85% were seen once. The sequenced sample was peripheral blood. The source of these receptors is a man in his 70s with active or convalescent COVID-19.

The chain employs TRBV4-2 and TRBJ1-2; 8 nucleotides agree with TRBD1. There are 15 residues in the CDR3. In germline, CDR1 is LGHNA, CDR2 YNFKEQ. Trimming removed 1 base from V and 1 base from J; junction bases left unmatched: 2. The CDR3 loop is CASSQGQGNNYGYTF. The CDR3 nucleotides read TGTGCCAGCAGCCAAGGACAGGGGAATAACTATGGCTACACCTTC.

This rearrangement joins TRBV4-1 to TRBJ2-7, with 8 bases aligning to TRBD1. Per germline, CDR1 MGHRA and CDR2 YSYEKL. With 4 bases clipped from V and 4 bases from J, the junction kept 12 bases outside the gene matches. This CDR3 is 16 amino acids long. The CDR3 coding sequence is TGCGCCAGCAGCCCCGTCGGACAGGGAATTCGGTACGAGCAGTACTTC. This encodes CASSPVGQGIRYEQYF.

This sequence joins TRBV9 and TRBJ2-3; 12 bases agree with TRBD2. Germline V gives CDR1 SGDLS, CDR2 YYNGEE. The CDR3 has 16 residues. J gave up 4 bases and V 4 bases, and 7 bases lay outside the gene matches. The CDR3 DNA reads TGTGCCAGCAGCAGAACTAGCGGGGGGACGCCAGATACGCAGTATTTT. Protein: CASSRTSGGTPDTQYF. Looking up the rest from reference TRBV9 and TRBJ2-3 gives the full variable domain: DSGVTQTPKHLITATGQRVTLRCSPRSGDLSVYWYQQSLDQGLQFLIQYYNGEERAKGNILERFSAQQFPDLHSELNLSSLELGDSALYFCASSRTSGGTPDTQYFGPGTRLTVL.

The gene calls are TRBV15 and TRBJ1-2, with unresolved D. This CDR3 has 14 residues. Germline V lookup: CDR1 LNHNV, CDR2 YYDKDF (reference sequence). Trimming took off 0 bases at V and 4 bases at J, with 9 bases between the two ends. The CDR3 sequence: CATSRDGPVYGYTF. The CDR3 nucleotides are TGTGCCACCAGCAGAGATGGGCCGGTCTATGGCTACACCTTC.

The CDR3 spells CASSLNAGSSYEQYF. CDR3 nucleotides: TGCGCCAGCAGCTTGAATGCAGGGTCGAGTTACGAGCAGTACTTC. V is TRBV5-1 and J is TRBJ2-7; tentative D call: TRBD1 (5 bases). Germline V gene sequence: CDR1 SGHRS, CDR2 YFSETQ. The CDR3 consists of 15 residues. The V end lost 1 base, the J end lost 4 bases, and 15 bases lay between the germline ends.

The chain uses TRBV21-1 and TRBJ1-6; TRBD1 is the table's D call, not checked against the DNA. TRBV21-1 is deemed a pseudogene. This CDR3 has 15 amino acids. As DNA, the CDR3 is TGTGCCAGCAGCTCCCACAGGACCTATAATTCACCCCTCCACTTT. Translation: CASSSHRTYNSPLHF.

The chain employs TRBV24-1 and TRBJ2-3; TRBD1 might be the D (5 bases). CDR3 size: 13 residues. Trimming removed 3 bases from V and 6 bases from J, with 9 bases in between. Germline V gives CDR1 KGHDR, CDR2 SFDVKD. The CDR3 DNA follows: TGTGCCACCAGTGATCGACAGTGGGATACGCAGTATTTT. Its protein product is CATSDRQWDTQYF.

This clone showed up just a few times. This rearrangement joins TRBV9 to TRBJ2-1; TRBD2 is a possible D gene (6 bases). From germline, CDR1 is SGDLS and CDR2 YYNGEE. The CDR3 length is 16 residues. The ends were cut back, 0 bases at V and 5 bases at J, with 15 bases in the middle. This chain's CDR3 is CASSVATTSLNNEQFF. In DNA, the CDR3 is TGTGCCAGCAGCGTAGCTACCACTAGCCTGAACAATGAGCAGTTCTTC. Supplemented by reference TRBV9 and TRBJ2-1, the full variable domain reads DSGVTQTPKHLITATGQRVTLRCSPRSGDLSVYWYQQSLDQGLQFLIQYYNGEERAKGNILERFSAQQFPDLHSELNLSSLELGDSALYFCASSVATTSLNNEQFFGPGTRLTVL.

This rearrangement joins TRBV19 to TRBJ1-2; 8 bases match TRBD1. In germline, CDR1 is LNHDA, CDR2 SQIVND (reference sequence). Trimming cost V 6 bases and J 2 bases; bases outside gene matches: 11. CDR3 size: 16 residues. The CDR3 coding sequence is TGTGCCAGTAGGCCCGGGACAGGCCTATCCAACTATGGCTACACCTTC. Residues: CASRPGTGLSNYGYTF.

For the CDR3, the DNA is TGTGCCTGGCTACGACCCGGGGCCTATAATTCACCCCTCCACTTT. This gives the protein CAWLRPGAYNSPLHF. The rearrangement uses TRBV30 and TRBJ1-6; D not certain. The CDR3 sequence is 15 residues long. V dropped 5 bases and J dropped 2 bases, with 13 bases sitting between them. Germline V gives CDR1 GTSNPN, CDR2 SVGIG (reference sequence).

Only a few counts were recorded for this clone. This chain uses TRBV21-1 with TRBJ1-4; the table's TRBD1 call for D was not verified on the DNA. TRBV21-1 counts as a pseudogene. This CDR3 contains 17 residues. Here the CDR3 reads CASSMGPQGATNEKLFF. CDR3 DNA: TGTGCCAGCAGCATGGGGCCCCAGGGGGCAACTAATGAAAAACTGTTTTTT.

A single count supports this clone. The V gene is TRBV2, the J gene TRBJ1-1; 8 nucleotides match TRBD1. This CDR3 spans 12 amino acids. V shed 7 bases and J 3 bases; nucleotides not matched to a gene: 1. Looked up from germline, CDR1 is SNHLY and CDR2 is FYNNEI. The CDR3 DNA reads as TGTGCCAGCAACAGGGGGGACACTGAAGCTTTCTTT. Translation: CASNRGDTEAFF.

The V gene is TRBV11-2, the J gene TRBJ1-5; 7 bases line up with TRBD1. Unmatched junction bases numbered 14, after V lost 0 bases and J lost 0 bases. This CDR3 comprises 20 residues. In germline, CDR1 is SGHAT, CDR2 FQNNGV. In DNA, the CDR3 is TGTGCCAGCAGCTTAGATATGTGTGAAGGGGGCCCCCCTAGCAATCAGCCCCAGCATTTT. Residues: CASSLDMCEGGPPSNQPQHF.

V usage is TRBV19 and J usage is TRBJ1-4, with D tentatively TRBD1 (6 bases). The CDR3 is made up of 13 amino acids. Looked up from germline, CDR1 is LNHDA and CDR2 is SQIVND (reference sequence). V was trimmed by 5 bases and J by 8 bases, leaving 12 bases between them. The CDR3 sequence: CASSRQEREKLFF. The CDR3 bases are TGTGCCAGTAGTCGACAGGAACGGGAAAAACTGTTTTTT. The full variable domain, rest sourced from reference TRBV19 and TRBJ1-4, is DGGITQSPKYLFRKEGQNVTLSCEQNLNHDAMYWYRQDPGQGLRLIYYSQIVNDFQKGDIAEGYSVSREKKESFPLTVTSAQKNPTAFYLCASSRQEREKLFFGSGTQLSVL.

This clone has more than one count but fewer than ten. V gene TRBV5-5 combines with J gene TRBJ2-7; D possibly corresponds to TRBD1 (5 bases). The V end was cut by 0 bases, the J end by 4 bases, with 11 bases between. The germline V gene has CDR1 SGHKS and CDR2 YYEKEE (reference sequence). CDR3 length: 14 amino acids. CDR3 sequence (DNA): TGTGCCAGCAGCTTGGGCCAGGGTGTGTACGAGCAGTACTTC. Translating it yields CASSLGQGVYEQYF.

The rearrangement joins TRBV11-2 to TRBJ1-1; TRBD1 aligns across 7 bases. After removal of 5 bases from V and 5 bases from J, the junction contained 5 bases not matched to a gene. The V gene's germline CDR1 is SGHAT and CDR2 FQNNGV. The CDR3 has 13 amino acids. This CDR3 reads CASSQGVGTEAFF. Written as DNA, the CDR3 is TGTGCCAGCAGCCAGGGGGTTGGGACTGAAGCTTTCTTT.

The rearrangement joins TRBV9 to TRBJ1-2, with 7 bases aligning to TRBD1. Germline V gene data show CDR1 as SGDLS and CDR2 as YYNGEE. V gave up 4 bases and J gave up 2 bases; unmatched junction bases: 5. This CDR3 contains 14 residues. This CDR3 is CASSPGDSNYGYTF. DNA of the CDR3: TGTGCCAGCAGCCCTGGGGACAGCAACTATGGCTACACCTTC. The variable domain in full, completed from reference TRBV9 and TRBJ1-2, reads DSGVTQTPKHLITATGQRVTLRCSPRSGDLSVYWYQQSLDQGLQFLIQYYNGEERAKGNILERFSAQQFPDLHSELNLSSLELGDSALYFCASSPGDSNYGYTFGSGTRLTVV.

The chain employs TRBV19 and TRBJ2-1; perhaps TRBD1 as D (5 bases). Trimming cost V 8 bases and J 9 bases, with 20 bases left between them. The CDR3 loop spans 14 amino acids. Germline assignment: CDR1 LNHDA and CDR2 SQIVND (reference sequence). The DNA for the CDR3 is TGTGCCAGTGCGATAGACTTTCAAGGGGTTGAGCAGTTCTTC. Its translation: CASAIDFQGVEQFF.

As DNA, the CDR3 is TGTGCCAGCGCCTGGGCCCGGACAGTTCAAGAGACCCAGTACTTC. Protein product: CASAWARTVQETQYF. The chain carries TRBV6-5 and TRBJ2-5; D is possibly TRBD1 (6 bases). The length of the CDR3 is 15 residues. V shed 8 bases and J shed 2 bases, with 18 bases lying between them. Germline V gives CDR1 MNHEY, CDR2 SVGAGI.

The rearrangement links TRBV11-2 to TRBJ2-2; no clear D gene. V lost 1 base and J 1 base, leaving 4 bases between the germline ends. Looked up from germline, CDR1 is SGHAT and CDR2 is FQNNGV. This CDR3 comprises 14 residues. Written as DNA, the CDR3 is TGTGCCAGCAGCTTAGCGGTGAACACCGGGGAGCTGTTTTTT. This codes for CASSLAVNTGELFF. The entire variable domain, with the rest obtained from reference TRBV11-2 and TRBJ2-2, is as follows: EAGVAQSPRYKIIEKRQSVAFWCNPISGHATLYWYQQILGQGPKLLIQFQNNGVVDDSQLPKDRFSAERLKGVDSTLKIQPAKLEDSAVYLCASSLAVNTGELFFGEGSRLTVL.

This clone has just a few counts. V gene TRBV5-4 combines with J gene TRBJ2-5; possible D gene TRBD1, 6 bases. V was cut by 3 bases and J by 5 bases, with 14 bases left in between. In germline, CDR1 is SGHNT, CDR2 YYREEE (reference sequence). The CDR3 is 14 residues long. The CDR3 spells CASSSNREGETQYF. In DNA form, the CDR3 reads TGTGCCAGCAGCTCCAACAGGGAAGGGGAGACCCAGTACTTC.

CDR3 bases: TGTGCCAGCAGCGGGGAGGTAGGCGAGCAGTACTTC. The encoded protein is CASSGEVGEQYF. The J gene is TRBJ2-7, the V gene TRBV5-6, with D possibly being TRBD2 (6 bases). The CDR3 is 12 amino acids. V was clipped by 4 bases and J by 6 bases, with 11 bases between them. CDR1 is SGHDT, CDR2 YYEEEE, per germline.

V and J are TRBV27 and TRBJ1-6; 7 bases are a match to TRBD1. V shed 3 bases, J shed 9 bases, and the junction held 11 bases outside the gene matches. The CDR3 spans 16 residues. CDR1 is MNHEY, CDR2 SMNVEV, per germline (reference sequence). The CDR3 bases are TGTGCCAGCAGTTTGGGGGTTGGCGGGGACAGTTCACCCCTCCACTTT. It translates to CASSLGVGGDSSPLHF.

J is TRBJ2-5 and V is TRBV5-4; the match to TRBD2 covers 11 bases. CDR1 is SGHNT and CDR2 is YYREEE in the germline V gene (reference sequence). This CDR3 contains 15 residues. The V segment lost 5 bases and the J segment 4 bases; nucleotides outside the gene matches: 7. CDR3 amino acids: CASRSGTSGLETQYF. CDR3 bases: TGTGCCAGCAGATCAGGGACTAGCGGCCTAGAGACCCAGTACTTC.

The rearrangement joins TRBV5-6 to TRBJ1-4, with TRBD1 matching over 8 bases. The V gene end was trimmed by 0 bases and the J gene end by 0 bases; junction bases not matched to a gene: 4. The CDR3 is 17 residues long. From germline, CDR1 is SGHDT and CDR2 YYEEEE. CDR3 protein: CASSLVQGAPTNEKLFF. The CDR3 nucleotides read TGTGCCAGCAGCTTGGTCCAGGGGGCCCCAACTAATGAAAAACTGTTTTTT.